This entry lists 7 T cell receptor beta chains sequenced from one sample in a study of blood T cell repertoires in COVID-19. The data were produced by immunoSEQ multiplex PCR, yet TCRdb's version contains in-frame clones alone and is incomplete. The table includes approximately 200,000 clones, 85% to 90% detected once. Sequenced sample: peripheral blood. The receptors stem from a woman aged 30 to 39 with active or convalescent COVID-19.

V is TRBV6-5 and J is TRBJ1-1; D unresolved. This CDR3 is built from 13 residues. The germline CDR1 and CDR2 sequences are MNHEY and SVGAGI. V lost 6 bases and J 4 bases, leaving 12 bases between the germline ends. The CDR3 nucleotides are TGTGCCAGCAGAACGACACGCTCCACTGAAGCTTTCTTT. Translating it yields CASRTTRSTEAFF.

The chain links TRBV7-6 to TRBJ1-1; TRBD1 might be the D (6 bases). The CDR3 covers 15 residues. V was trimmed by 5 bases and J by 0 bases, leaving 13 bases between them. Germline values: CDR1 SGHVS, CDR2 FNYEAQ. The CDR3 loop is CASSPRTAMNTEAFF. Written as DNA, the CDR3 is TGTGCCAGCAGCCCCCGGACAGCCATGAACACTGAAGCTTTCTTT.

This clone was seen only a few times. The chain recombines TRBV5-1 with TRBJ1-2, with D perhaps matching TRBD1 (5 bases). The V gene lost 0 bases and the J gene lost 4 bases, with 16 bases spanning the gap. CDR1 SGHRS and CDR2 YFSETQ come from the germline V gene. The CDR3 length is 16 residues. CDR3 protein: CASSLDSGVGLYGYTF. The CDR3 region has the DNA TGCGCCAGCAGCTTGGATTCTGGGGTGGGGCTCTATGGCTACACCTTC.

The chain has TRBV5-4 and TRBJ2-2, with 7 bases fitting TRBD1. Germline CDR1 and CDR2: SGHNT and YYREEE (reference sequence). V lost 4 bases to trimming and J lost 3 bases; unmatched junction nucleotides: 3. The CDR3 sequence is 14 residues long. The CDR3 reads CASSPDRDTGELFF. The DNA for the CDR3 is TGTGCCAGCAGCCCTGACAGGGACACCGGGGAGCTGTTTTTT.

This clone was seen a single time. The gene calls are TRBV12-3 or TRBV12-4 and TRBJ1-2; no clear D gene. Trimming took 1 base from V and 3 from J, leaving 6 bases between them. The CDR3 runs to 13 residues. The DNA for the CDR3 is TGTGCCAGCAGTTTAGACAGACACTATGGCTACACCTTC. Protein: CASSLDRHYGYTF.

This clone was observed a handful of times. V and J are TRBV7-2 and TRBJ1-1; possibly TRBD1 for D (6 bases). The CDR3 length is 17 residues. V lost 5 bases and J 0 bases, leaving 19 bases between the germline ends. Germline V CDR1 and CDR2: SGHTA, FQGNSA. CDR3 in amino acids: CASSPRRIQGMNTEAFF. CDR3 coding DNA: TGTGCCAGCAGCCCCCGACGTATACAGGGAATGAACACTGAAGCTTTCTTT.

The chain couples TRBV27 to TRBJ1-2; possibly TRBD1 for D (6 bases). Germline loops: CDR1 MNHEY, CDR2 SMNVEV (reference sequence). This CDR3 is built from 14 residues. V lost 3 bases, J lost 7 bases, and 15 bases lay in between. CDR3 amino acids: CASSFRDIRSGYTF. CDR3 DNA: TGTGCCAGCAGTTTCCGGGACATACGGAGTGGCTACACCTTC.